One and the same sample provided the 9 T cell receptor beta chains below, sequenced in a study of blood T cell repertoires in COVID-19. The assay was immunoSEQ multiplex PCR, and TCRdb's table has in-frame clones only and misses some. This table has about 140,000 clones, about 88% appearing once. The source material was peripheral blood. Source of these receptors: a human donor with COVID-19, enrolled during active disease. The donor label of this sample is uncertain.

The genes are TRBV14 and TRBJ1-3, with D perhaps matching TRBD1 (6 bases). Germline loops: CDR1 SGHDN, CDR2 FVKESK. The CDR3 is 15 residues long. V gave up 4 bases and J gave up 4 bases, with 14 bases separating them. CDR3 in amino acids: CASSPWGRGGNTIYF. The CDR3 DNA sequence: TGTGCCAGCAGCCCTTGGGGCAGGGGAGGAAACACCATATATTTT. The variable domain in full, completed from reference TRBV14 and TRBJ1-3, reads EAGVTQFPSHSVIEKGQTVTLRCDPISGHDNLYWYRRVMGKEIKFLLHFVKESKQDESGMPNNRFLAERTGGTYSTLKVQPAELEDSGVYFCASSPWGRGGNTIYFGEGSWLTVV.

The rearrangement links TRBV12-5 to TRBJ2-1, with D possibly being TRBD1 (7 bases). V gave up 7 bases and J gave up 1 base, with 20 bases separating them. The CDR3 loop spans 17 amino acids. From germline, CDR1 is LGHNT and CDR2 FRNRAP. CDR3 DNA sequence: TGTGCTAGTGCCACGTTTTGGCAGGGGGGTTCCTACAATGAGCAGTTCTTC. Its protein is CASATFWQGGSYNEQFF.

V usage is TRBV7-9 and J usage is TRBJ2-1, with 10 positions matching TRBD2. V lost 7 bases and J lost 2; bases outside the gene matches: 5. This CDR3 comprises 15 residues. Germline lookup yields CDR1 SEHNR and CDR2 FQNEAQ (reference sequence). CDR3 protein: CASTRLAGAYNEQFF. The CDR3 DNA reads TGTGCCAGCACCAGACTAGCGGGCGCCTACAATGAGCAGTTCTTC.

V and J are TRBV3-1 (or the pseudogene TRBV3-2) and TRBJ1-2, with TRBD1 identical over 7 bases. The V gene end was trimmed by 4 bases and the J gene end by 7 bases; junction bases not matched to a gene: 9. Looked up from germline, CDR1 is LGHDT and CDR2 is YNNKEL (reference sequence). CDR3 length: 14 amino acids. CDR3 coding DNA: TGTGCCAGCAGCCGCGACAGGGCCGCCATTGGCTACACCTTC. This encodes CASSRDRAAIGYTF.

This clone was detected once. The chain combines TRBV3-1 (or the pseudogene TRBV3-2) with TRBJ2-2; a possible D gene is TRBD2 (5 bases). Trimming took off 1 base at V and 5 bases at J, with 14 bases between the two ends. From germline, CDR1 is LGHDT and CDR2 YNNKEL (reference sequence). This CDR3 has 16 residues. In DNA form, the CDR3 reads TGTGCCAGCAGCCAAGGGGAGATAGGCCGGACCGGGGAGCTGTTTTTT. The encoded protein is CASSQGEIGRTGELFF.

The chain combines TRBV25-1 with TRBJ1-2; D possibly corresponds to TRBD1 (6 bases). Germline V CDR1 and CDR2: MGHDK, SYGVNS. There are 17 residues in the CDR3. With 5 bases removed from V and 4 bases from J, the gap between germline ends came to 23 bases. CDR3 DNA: TGTGCCAGCAGTCCCGGACCTTCCCGGGACAAGGCCTATGGCTACACCTTC. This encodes CASSPGPSRDKAYGYTF.

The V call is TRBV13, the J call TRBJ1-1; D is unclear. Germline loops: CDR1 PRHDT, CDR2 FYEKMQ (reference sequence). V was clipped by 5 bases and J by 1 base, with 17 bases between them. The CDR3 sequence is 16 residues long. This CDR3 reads CASSPSLRATNTEAFF. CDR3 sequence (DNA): TGTGCCAGCAGCCCTAGCCTTAGGGCCACGAACACTGAAGCTTTCTTT.

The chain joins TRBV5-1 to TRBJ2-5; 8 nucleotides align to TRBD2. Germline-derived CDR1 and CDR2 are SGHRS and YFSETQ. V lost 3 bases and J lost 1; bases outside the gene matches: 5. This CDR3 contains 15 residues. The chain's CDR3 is CASSWPGGSQETQYF. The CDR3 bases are TGCGCCAGCAGCTGGCCGGGGGGGAGCCAAGAGACCCAGTACTTC.

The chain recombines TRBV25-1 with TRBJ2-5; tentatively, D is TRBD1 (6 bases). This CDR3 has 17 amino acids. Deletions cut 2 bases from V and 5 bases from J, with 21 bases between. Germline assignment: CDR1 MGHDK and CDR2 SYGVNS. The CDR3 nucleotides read TGTGCCAGCAGTGAACCCCTCGAACAGGGCAGGGAGGAGACCCAGTACTTC. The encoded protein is CASSEPLEQGREETQYF. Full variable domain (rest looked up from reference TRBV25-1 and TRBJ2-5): EADIYQTPRYLVIGTGKKITLECSQTMGHDKMYWYQQDPGMELHLIHYSYGVNSTEKGDLSSESTVSRIRTEHFPLTLESARPSHTSQYLCASSEPLEQGREETQYFGPGTRLLVL.